Listed below are T cell receptor beta chains from one sample, sequenced in a study of blood T cells in healthy people across ages. From the 5' RACE reads, TCRdb called clonotypes with MiXCR, one entry per CDR3 protein. The sample contains hundreds of thousands of distinct CDR3 sequences, approximately 44% of which appear only once. The sample taken for sequencing was blood. The receptors stem from a man between 60 and 70 years old in good health. Each CDR3 is given with its conserved first and last residue. Each record gives: V gene, clone size, D gene, J gene, CDR3 DNA, CDR3 protein. D genes are given only for firm matches. Not every row has a clone size; where given, it reads once, few, many or a size class.

TRBV7-9	-	-	TRBJ2-1	TGTGCCAGCAGTTCGACTAGTTTCGGTTACAATGAGCAGTTCTTC	CASSSTSFGYNEQFF
TRBV20-1	-	-	TRBJ2-1	TGCAGTGCTAGAGATGGTCCAGGGTGGGATGAGCAGTTCTTC	CSARDGPGWDEQFF
TRBV19	-	-	TRBJ1-5	TGTGCCAGTAGTATAGCTCACTTAACTTTAAGACGGGGTATCAATCAGCCCCAGCATTTT	CASSIAHLTLRRGINQPQHF
TRBV7-2	few	-	TRBJ2-3	TGTGCCAGCAGCGTCTCAGAGGTCGCGGATACGCAGTATTTT	CASSVSEVADTQYF
TRBV12-3/TRBV12-4	few	TRBD1	TRBJ1-5	TGTGCCAGCAGTCCACGGGGCAGGGGGCATGGACAGCCCCAGCATTTT	CASSPRGRGHGQPQHF
TRBV9	few	TRBD1	TRBJ2-7	TGTGCCAGCAGCAAGGGGACAGGGAATTCCTACGAGCAGTACTTC	CASSKGTGNSYEQYF
TRBV5-1	-	TRBD1	TRBJ2-5	TGCGCCAGCAGCCCTATGGGACAGAAAGAGACCCAGTACTTC	CASSPMGQKETQYF
TRBV18	few	-	TRBJ2-7	TGTGCCAGCTCACCACCGGCCAGGGCCTACGAGCAGTACTTC	CASSPPARAYEQYF
TRBV7-2	few	-	TRBJ1-1	TGTGCCAGCAGCTTATTGGGGGGGAACACTGAAGCTTTCTTT	CASSLLGGNTEAFF
TRBV15	-	-	TRBJ2-7	TGTGCCACCAGCTTCTCCGGCGAGCAGTACTTC	CATSFSGEQYF
TRBV5-5	-	TRBD1	TRBJ2-5	TGTGCCAGCAGACTAGACAGGGTACAGTACTTC	CASRLDRVQYF